The clone carrying this TCR beta chain came up many times. These data belong to a study of molecular identifiers for immune sequencing clone quantification. The germline V and J ends were trimmed by 1 base and 5 bases, with 6 bases remaining between them. Germline CDR1 and CDR2: SGHNT and YENEEA. The CDR3 spans 13 residues. Sorting defined naive CD8 T cells as CD8+CD4-CCR7+CD45RA+. MiXCR, run by TCRdb on the PCR reads, gives a single entry per CDR3 protein. Among about 36,000 distinct CDR3 sequences, about 18% were seen once, and the ten largest hold approximately 6.7%. The J gene is TRBJ2-1, the V gene TRBV11-3; D is undetermined. The sequencing sample was made of naive CD8+ T cells from blood, with Jurkat cell RNA spiked in. Subset defined: FACS-sorted CD8+CD4-CCR7+CD45RA+ naive T cells. The TCR originated in a human donor in good health. Some libraries in this study had Jurkat cell RNA spiked in. In nucleotides, the CDR3 is TGTGCCAGCAGCTTAGGACGGGACAATGAGCAGTTCTTC. Protein sequence: CASSLGRDNEQFF.